The entry below gives a single T cell receptor (beta chain) sequence along with its context. Its antigen is currently unknown. Germline CDR1 and CDR2: SGHTA and FQGNSA. The CDR3 has 14 residues. Trimming took 5 bases from V and 6 from J; bases not matched to a gene: 8. A second PCR, run for about 7 to 11 cycles, used a sample-barcoded 5' primer plus a J-beta primer mix. Every sample gave at least 2.5 million paired-end reads containing CDR3. TCRdb re-analysed the 5' RACE reads in MiXCR, keeping a single row per CDR3 protein. The data hold approximately 600,000 distinct CDR3 sequences, with roughly 50% observed a single time. The data stem from a study of blood T cells in healthy people across ages. Study conclusions and caveats: Measured against age, TCR beta diversity per million T cells decreased in a roughly linear manner.

What was sequenced was blood. The sequence derives from a man aged 60 to 69 in good health. The chain recombines TRBV7-2 with TRBJ1-1; TRBD1 aligns across 8 bases. CDR3 nucleotide sequence: TGTGCCAGCAGCACCGGACAGGGTTTCTCTGAAGCTTTCTTT. The encoded protein is CASSTGQGFSEAFF. The whole variable domain, remainder taken from reference TRBV7-2 and TRBJ1-1, is GAGVSQSPSNKVTEKGKDVELRCDPISGHTALYWYRQSLGQGLEFLIYFQGNSAPDKSGLPSDRFSAERTGGSVSTLTIQRTQQEDSAVYLCASSTGQGFSEAFFGQGTRLTVV.